These 23 T cell receptor beta chains share one sample of origin, sequenced in a study of Graves' ophthalmopathy and Graves' hyperthyroidism. Researchers took RNA transcripts and amplified TCR beta CDR3 regions from them. Second-round multiplex PCR came after first-round RT-PCR with HTBI primers. TCRdb passed the multiplex PCR reads through MiXCR, listing each CDR3 protein once. The sample yields over 500,000 distinct CDR3 sequences, 22% seen once. Input material: peripheral blood. These receptor sequences come from a young woman with stable Graves' hyperthyroidism. Some clones in this sample may be carry-over from other donors' samples.

V usage is TRBV9 and J usage is TRBJ2-7; D is possibly TRBD2 (6 bases). The CDR3 has 14 amino acids. Germline values: CDR1 SGDLS, CDR2 YYNGEE. With 0 bases removed from V and 2 bases from J, the gap between germline ends came to 9 bases. CDR3 DNA: TGTGCCAGCAGCGTAGAGGAGGGAACCTACGAGCAGTACTTC. This sequence encodes CASSVEEGTYEQYF.

There are many counts of this clonotype. The rearrangement uses TRBV6-5 and TRBJ1-1; D may be TRBD1 (6 bases). The CDR3 contains 14 residues. The V gene's germline CDR1 is MNHEY and CDR2 SVGAGI. With 1 base removed from V and 8 bases from J, the gap between germline ends came to 14 bases. The CDR3 DNA is TGTGCCAGCAGTTACTTAGAAACAGGGCGAGAAGCTTTCTTT. It codes for CASSYLETGREAFF.

This clonotype was recorded many times. V and J are TRBV11-2 and TRBJ1-2; unclear D gene. In germline, CDR1 is SGHAT, CDR2 FQNNGV. V was clipped by 0 bases and J by 10 bases, with 15 bases between them. The CDR3 is 14 residues long. CDR3 DNA: TGTGCCAGCAGCTTAGAACCGAACCGAAATGACTACACCTTC. Its protein product is CASSLEPNRNDYTF.

This clonotype showed up many times. The chain recombines TRBV20-1 with TRBJ2-7, with D perhaps matching TRBD1 (5 bases). In germline, CDR1 is DFQATT, CDR2 SNEGSKA (reference sequence). V lost 3 bases and J lost 2, with 5 bases in between. The CDR3 loop spans 11 amino acids. CDR3 nucleotide sequence: TGCAGTGCTAGGGACACCTACGAGCAGTACTTC. This encodes CSARDTYEQYF.

At least ten counts were recorded for this clonotype. This chain joins TRBV6-1 and TRBJ1-5, with TRBD1 as a possible D gene (6 bases). The CDR3 has 15 amino acids. The V end lost 6 bases, the J end lost 2 bases, and 14 bases lay between the germline ends. Germline assignment: CDR1 MNHNS and CDR2 SASEGT. CDR3 DNA sequence: TGTGCCAGCAGAGCCTCGGGGGGCCGCAATCAGCCCCAGCATTTT. Residues: CASRASGGRNQPQHF.

This clonotype has a count of ten or more. This chain links TRBV6-1 with TRBJ1-5; TRBD1 agrees at 7 bases. Looked up from germline, CDR1 is MNHNS and CDR2 is SASEGT. V shed 8 bases, J shed 5 bases, and the junction held 3 bases outside the gene matches. The CDR3 extends over 12 amino acids. In nucleotides, the CDR3 is TGTGCCAGCCACAGGGGCCATCAGCCCCAGCATTTT. Its protein is CASHRGHQPQHF.

With regard to this clonotype: The junction does not match germline at one end; this may be a read error. This chain connects TRBV28 to TRBJ2-7; D remains unclear. Germline lookup yields CDR1 MDHEN and CDR2 SYDVKM. CDR3 size: 13 residues. The CDR3 region has the DNA TGTGCCAGCAGTTTACGGACCTCCAACGAGCAGTACTTC. It yields the protein CASSLRTSNEQYF.

At least ten counts were recorded for this clonotype. The J gene is TRBJ1-2, the V gene TRBV6-1; D gene unclear. Looked up from germline, CDR1 is MNHNS and CDR2 is SASEGT. The V gene lost 8 bases and the J gene lost 0 bases, with 13 bases spanning the gap. CDR3 length: 14 residues. The CDR3 DNA sequence: TGTGCCAGCGCTAATCGTAGAGCTAACTATGGCTACACCTTC. It is translated as CASANRRANYGYTF.

This clonotype came up many times. This chain connects TRBV2 to TRBJ2-7; D is undetermined. V was trimmed by 7 bases and J by 2 bases, leaving 12 bases between them. Per germline, CDR1 SNHLY and CDR2 FYNNEI. CDR3 length: 13 residues. CDR3 DNA: TGTGCCAGCATCGTCCGACAAACCTACGAGCAGTACTTC. The encoded protein is CASIVRQTYEQYF.

The table lists this clonotype with many counts. The rearrangement joins TRBV7-9 to TRBJ2-7; a possible D gene is TRBD2 (6 bases). The CDR3 loop spans 15 amino acids. The V and J ends lost 6 bases and 4 bases respectively, with 19 bases between them. In germline, CDR1 is SEHNR, CDR2 FQNEAQ (reference sequence). In DNA form, the CDR3 reads TGTGCCAGCAGTTTGGAGGACTACCTGGGGTACGAGCAGTACTTC. Protein: CASSLEDYLGYEQYF.

This clonotype came up many times. The chain joins TRBV12-3 or TRBV12-4 to TRBJ1-6; a weak D match, TRBD1 (5 bases). CDR3 length: 14 residues. Trimming cost V 1 base and J 8 bases, with 9 bases left between them. CDR3 nucleotides: TGTGCCAGCAGTTTAGGGGGCAGCCATTCACCCCTCCACTTT. Its translation is CASSLGGSHSPLHF.

The table lists this clonotype with a few counts. The chain joins TRBV4-1 to TRBJ1-6, with 8 bases lining up with TRBD1. The CDR3 has 14 amino acids. V lost 6 bases, J lost 5 bases, and 3 bases stayed unmatched. Germline CDR1 MGHRA, CDR2 YSYEKL. As DNA, the CDR3 is TGCGCCAGCAGGATGACAGGGGATAATTCACCCCTCCACTTT. It is translated as CASRMTGDNSPLHF.

At least ten counts were recorded for this clonotype. This chain links TRBV20-1 with TRBJ1-2, with D possibly matching TRBD1 (6 bases). Trimming removed 2 bases at V and 8 bases at J, with 15 bases between. The germline gives CDR1 DFQATT, CDR2 SNEGSKA (reference sequence). CDR3 length equals 13 residues. The CDR3 bases are TGCAGTGCTAGAATCACACAGGGTGGCGGCTACACCTTC. Its protein product is CSARITQGGGYTF.

V and J are TRBV6-2 or TRBV6-3 and TRBJ2-5, with D maybe TRBD1 (6 bases). The CDR3 sequence is 15 residues long. Germline V CDR1 and CDR2: MNHEY, SVGEGT. The V end lost 5 bases, the J end lost 1 base, and 14 bases lay between the germline ends. The CDR3 sequence: CASSPQTGIQETQYF. For the CDR3, the DNA is TGTGCCAGCAGTCCTCAAACAGGGATCCAAGAGACCCAGTACTTC.

This clonotype was detected only a few times. V and J are TRBV7-3 and TRBJ2-2; TRBD1 matches at 8 bases. The CDR3 sequence is 15 residues long. V lost 3 bases, J lost 6 bases, and 6 bases stayed unmatched. CDR1 and CDR2 (germline): SGHTA, FQGTGA. DNA for the CDR3: TGTGCCAGCAGCTTGACAGGGGATTTCGCCGGGGAGCTGTTTTTT. It yields the protein CASSLTGDFAGELFF.

This clonotype was observed a few times. Since a much larger clone is just one base distant, this may be a read error. This sequence joins TRBV12-3 or TRBV12-4 and TRBJ1-1, with D perhaps TRBD1 (6 bases). CDR3 size: 12 residues. The CDR3 is CASSRTGFGACF. CDR3 DNA sequence: TGTGCCAGCAGTCGAACAGGGTTCGGGGCTTGCTTT.

The rearrangement joins TRBV6-1 to TRBJ1-6; D remains unclear. CDR1 and CDR2 (germline): MNHNS, SASEGT. CDR3 length: 14 residues. The CDR3 DNA reads TGTGCTTCGGCGCGCGGACCGACGAATTCACCCCTCCACTTT. Its protein is CASARGPTNSPLHF.

The chain is built from TRBV12-5 and TRBJ1-2; D is possibly TRBD1 (5 bases). V was trimmed by 1 base and J by 4 bases, leaving 7 bases between them. Germline values: CDR1 LGHNT, CDR2 FRNRAP. The CDR3 length is 13 residues. The CDR3 loop reads CASGLEQGYGYTF. The CDR3 coding sequence is TGTGCTAGTGGTTTGGAGCAGGGCTATGGCTACACCTTC.

This clonotype has at least ten counts. DNA of the CDR3: TGTGCCAGCAGTTTAGGGGACAGTCGCTTCTATGGCTACACCTTC. Translation gives CASSLGDSRFYGYTF. The chain uses TRBV12-3 or TRBV12-4 and TRBJ1-2, with 7 bases fitting TRBD1. There are 15 residues in the CDR3. V lost 1 base and J lost 4; bases outside the gene matches: 6.

This clonotype was detected many times. The chain employs TRBV4-1 and TRBJ2-5; D is uncertain. CDR3 length: 15 amino acids. The germline gives CDR1 MGHRA, CDR2 YSYEKL. V was pared by 5 bases and J by 2 bases, with 15 bases between. CDR3 sequence (DNA): TGCGCCAGCAGCTCCGTCCCCGGAACTCAAGAGACCCAGTACTTC. Its translation: CASSSVPGTQETQYF.

This clonotype was counted at least ten times. The rearrangement joins TRBV5-1 to TRBJ1-5; 9 bases are shared with TRBD1. Germline CDR1 is SGHRS and CDR2 is YFSETQ. J was trimmed by 2 bases and V by 0 bases; bases with no gene match: 6. CDR3 length equals 17 residues. The CDR3, as DNA: TGCGCCAGCAGCTTGGGGACAGGGGAGTTGGGCAATCAGCCCCAGCATTTT. Its translation: CASSLGTGELGNQPQHF.

This clonotype has ten or more counts. V is TRBV5-6 and J is TRBJ2-2; D is possibly TRBD2 (6 bases). There are 14 residues in the CDR3. CDR1 SGHDT and CDR2 YYEEEE come from the germline V gene. Trimming removed 0 bases at V and 8 bases at J, with 11 bases between. The CDR3 reads CASSLGTMVGELFF. CDR3 DNA sequence: TGTGCCAGCAGCTTGGGGACTATGGTGGGGGAGCTGTTTTTT.

The rearrangement links TRBV12-3 or TRBV12-4 to TRBJ1-2; D is unclear. The CDR3 loop spans 12 amino acids. V shed 3 bases and J shed 6 bases, with 8 bases lying between them. Here the CDR3 DNA reads TGTGCCAGCAGTTTTAGAAGGGATGGCTACACCTTC. This sequence encodes CASSFRRDGYTF.